This TCR beta chain was profiled in a study of cytomegalovirus exposure and HLA in healthy donors (dated 2017 in TCRdb). Background on the whole study: According to an earlier analysis of a few hundred of the donors, roughly 180 million T cells yielded roughly 100 million unique TCR beta sequences and 276 Gb of sequence data. The study profiled the T cell repertoires of hundreds of subjects by immunosequencing and related them to cytomegalovirus serostatus. Class I and class II HLA loci were covered by the typing at four-digit resolution. Roughly 300 gigabases of sequencing data and roughly 80 million unique TCR sequences made up an early release that covered some 640 HLA-typed donors. The study combined high-throughput TCR immunosequencing, statistical association of individual TCRs with disease status, and machine learning to predict cytomegalovirus infection status. The later analysis used no new phenotypic data to find candidate immune exposures, relying instead on TCR beta sequences and their occurrence across donors. Genome-wide SNP genotypes for about 65% of the roughly 670 donors were used in a later genetic analysis, which treated that subset as a discovery cohort. Of the approximately 400 genotyped donors, 65% to 90% fell in the genetic ancestry cluster associated with self-reported Caucasian donors. A later analysis re-examined previously published TCR beta repertoires from hundreds of donors and added high-resolution HLA genotyping to investigate patterns of TCR occurrence. Roughly 5 DR-DQ haplotypes were handled as single units for association and clustering, since linkage in the cohort was strong. All discovery cohort repertoires had been generated on a single sequencing platform. Donor age, sex, ethnicity and CMV serostatus were collected together with the repertoire data. In addition to the first cohort of hundreds of subjects, a separate validation cohort of 120 different subjects was used. Across around 400 genotyped donors of the cohort, an average of approximately 240,000 unique TCR beta nucleotide sequences per donor were sequenced, and about a sixth of those sequences were non-productive. The number of donors typed differed by locus, with roughly 620-630 for A, B, C, DRB1 and DQB1, roughly 520 for DQA1, approximately 570 for DPA1, and about 450 for DPB1. The study aimed to test whether signatures of past pathogen exposure could be identified by cataloging public T cell receptors. In an earlier analysis of several hundred of the donors, high-throughput TCR beta sequencing was used to judge whether each TCR beta V gene segment behaved as functional or pseudogenic.

The cohort comprised fewer than 750 healthy bone marrow donors. Cohort members were all nominally healthy when sampled, although unrecorded immune exposures were likely present. The donor tested CMV seropositive and was one of the 289 seropositive cohort members. A peripheral blood sample was provided by each donor, and peripheral blood mononuclear cells were used for TCR beta sequencing. Genomic DNA was extracted from the blood cell samples with the Qiagen DNeasy Blood Extraction Kit. Library creation used the immunoSEQ multiplex PCR assay. A mixture of 60 forward primers for TCR Vbeta segments and 13 reverse primers for TCR Jbeta segments was used in the multiplex PCR. The CDR3 region of rearranged TCR beta genes was amplified from genomic DNA by a multiplex PCR assay. The Illumina HiSeq System was used to sequence the amplified TCR beta libraries as 87-base-pair reads. The study's processing was this. In a later analysis, 70 million to 95 million unique TCR beta chains were counted across the 690 or so repertoires, and roughly 11 million of these chains were shared by at least two donors. Raw reads were error-corrected and collapsed into unique sequences by a nearest-neighbor algorithm in which closely related sequences were merged to remove PCR and sequencing errors. CDR3 sequences were aligned to IMGT reference sequences to assign V, D and J gene segments. For a sequence to be retained, at least a six-nucleotide match to both a V gene segment and a J gene segment was required. A rearrangement was called productive if the CDR3 had no stop codons and remained in frame with V and J, and every other rearrangement was called non-productive. CDR3 was defined by IMGT convention, running from the second conserved V-encoded cysteine to the conserved J-encoded phenylalanine. The earlier analysis of a few hundred of the donors excluded sequences that lacked an unambiguous match to a single V gene segment. An earlier analysis of just under 600 of the donors called V segments functional above 56.7% productive rearrangements and segregating when the between-donor standard deviation exceeded 5%. A statistical classification framework was developed to diagnose cytomegalovirus status using the catalog of TCR beta chain sequences. In a later analysis, V and J genes were assigned by comparing TCR nucleotide sequences against IMGT/GENE-DB human TR gene sequences. Using the TCRdist pipeline, a later analysis assigned CDR3 sequences along with most-parsimonious VDJ recombination scenarios. A later analysis defined each TCR beta chain by its CDR3 amino acid sequence plus V-gene family, and excluded reads lacking a unique V-gene family. In a later analysis, 450 to 600 highly shared, low-generation-probability nucleotide sequences were removed to address suspected cross-contamination and a sequencing artifact. A later analysis calculated a clonal expansion index for each public chain from normalized within-repertoire ranks of inferred template counts. Generation probabilities in a later analysis came from a VDJ recombination model fitted to out-of-frame rearrangements, and those results were checked against IGoR. Hypergeometric tests were used in a later analysis to score TCR-TCR, TCR-HLA and TCR-CMV co-occurrence, with a repertoire-size bias correction applied to the TCR pairs. A later analysis estimated false discovery rates by permuting HLA or CMV assignments 20 times. A later analysis grouped co-occurring TCRs with DBSCAN, adding TCRdist sequence similarity when clustering within HLA-allele-positive subsets. Repertoires with fewer than 30,000 or more than 120,000 public chains, plus five repertoires with anomalous nucleotide sharing, were excluded from co-occurrence clustering. TCRdb took this table from immuneACCESS and kept in-frame rearrangements with V and J called. Such tables lack part of the clones; where checked against another copy, unresolved V genes explain under half of the gap, and the rest is unexplained. That table is the source of V, J and clone size, and D and trimming were worked out from the DNA. Counted in this sample were about 190,000 clones; almost 75% of them appeared once. The ten top clones hold less than 4% of the sample.

With regard to this clone: The clone's antigen remains unknown. It has no much larger one-base neighbor in the sample; base qualities were not kept.

Summary of the overall study and its limitations: In an earlier analysis of approximately 590 of the donors, most TCR beta V segments were observed in productive rearrangements about 87% or about 30% of the time, broadly matching IMGT annotations. Strong co-occurrence of HLA alleles, especially DR and DQ, made assigning TCR associations to individual alleles difficult. A later analysis found that HLA-associated TCR beta chains were more clonally expanded and had lower generation probabilities than equally common non-associated chains. An association between a missense DCLRE1C variant and V-gene and J-gene trimming of TCR beta chains was found in a later genetic analysis and replicated in an independent cohort. Correlated functional status among segregating V segments might reflect linkage disequilibrium, but an unknown experimental factor could not be ruled out. A cluster of highly shared sequence variants was judged likely to represent a technical artifact of the sequencing pipeline. According to a later genetic analysis, donors in an Asian-associated ancestry cluster had fewer N-insertions in productive TCRs than the approximately 610-donor mean. Sequencing depth was assumed to be roughly uniform across donors in the presence/absence analyses, though that assumption may not hold. According to a later analysis, parvovirus B19, influenza, CMV and Epstein-Barr virus appeared linked to several top co-occurrence clusters. In a later analysis, the rate of TCR association differed among HLA loci, with DRB1 alleles having the most associated TCRs and HLA-C alleles having the fewest. In a later analysis, most CMV-associated TCR beta chains were found to appear HLA-restricted, with HLA associations seemingly driven largely by CMV exposure. CMV serostatus was the only immune exposure information available for the cohort. The earlier analysis of around 600 of the donors excluded approximately 15 rarely observed V segments, including chromosome 9 orphons, because counts were too low. The study listed 150 to 200 TCR beta chains as associated with cytomegalovirus. Because HLA typing was missing for some donors at each locus, association tests included only the typed subset. In both the original and validation cohorts, the classifier was reported to diagnose cytomegalovirus status with high specificity and sensitivity. In vitro tests confirmed that a few of the cytomegalovirus-associated TCR beta chains recognize cytomegalovirus antigens. In this cohort, only TCR beta chains were sequenced, and detectable features were limited by the absence of alpha or paired-chain data. In a later analysis, about 16,000 TCR beta sequences were associated with specific HLA alleles at a false discovery rate of 0.05. A further reported finding was that TCR beta sequences accurately predicted the HLA-A and HLA-B alleles for most subjects in the first cohort. While some public TCRs were present in many individuals, most TCR sequences turned up only very rarely across donors. The authors suggested that the approach could potentially be extended to other disease states and immunological phenotypes.

This receptor was identified in a woman aged 30 to 39 in good health and CMV-seropositive. The sample consisted of PBMCs.

At the DNA level, the sequence is TGCAGCGTTGCGGGGACTAGCGGGACCCACGAGCAGTACTTC. It is translated as CSVAGTSGTHEQYF. The chain joins TRBV29-1 to TRBJ2-7, and TRBD2 aligns with 13 junction nucleotides. Unmatched junction bases come to 5, with V trimmed by 4 bases and J by 5 bases. Counted from cysteine to phenylalanine, this CDR3 has 14 amino acids. The DNA shown is the 42-base CDR3, in frame from base 1. Based on the germline V gene, the CDR1 and CDR2 sequences are SQVTM and ANQGSEA.